The entry below gives a single T cell receptor (beta chain) sequence along with its context. This sample was included in a study of T cell changes during pregnancy in multiple sclerosis. The method was immunoSEQ multiplex PCR; TCRdb's version includes in-frame clones alone and lacks a portion of them. Of fewer than 110,000 clones listed, roughly nine tenths are singletons. The CDR3 runs 14 residues. This chain links TRBV21-1 with TRBJ1-2; no check of the table's D call, TRBD1, against the DNA was made. TRBV21-1 is tagged as a pseudogene. Source: peripheral blood, taken after pregnancy. The clonotype originates from a female donor with multiple sclerosis, enrolled in a pregnancy study. The CDR3, as DNA: TGTGCCAGCAGCAATGGGGACAGGGATTATGGCTACACCTTC. This translates into CASSNGDRDYGYTF.